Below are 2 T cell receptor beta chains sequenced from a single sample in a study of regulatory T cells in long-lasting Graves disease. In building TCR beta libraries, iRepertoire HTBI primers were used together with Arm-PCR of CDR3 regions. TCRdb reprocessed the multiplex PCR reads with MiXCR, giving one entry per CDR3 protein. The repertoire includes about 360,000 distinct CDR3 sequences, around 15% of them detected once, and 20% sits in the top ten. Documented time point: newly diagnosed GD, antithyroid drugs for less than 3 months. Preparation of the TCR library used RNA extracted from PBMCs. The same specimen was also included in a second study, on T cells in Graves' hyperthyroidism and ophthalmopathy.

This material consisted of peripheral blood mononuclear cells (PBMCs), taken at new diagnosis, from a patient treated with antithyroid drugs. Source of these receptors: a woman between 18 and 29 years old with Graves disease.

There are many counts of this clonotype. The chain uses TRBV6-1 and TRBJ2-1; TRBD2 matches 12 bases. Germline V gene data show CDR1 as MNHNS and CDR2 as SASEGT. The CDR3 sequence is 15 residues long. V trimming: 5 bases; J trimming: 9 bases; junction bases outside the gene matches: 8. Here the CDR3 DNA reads TGTGCCAGCAGTCCGCCTAGCGGGGGGGGAATTGAGCAGTTCTTC. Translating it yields CASSPPSGGGIEQFF.

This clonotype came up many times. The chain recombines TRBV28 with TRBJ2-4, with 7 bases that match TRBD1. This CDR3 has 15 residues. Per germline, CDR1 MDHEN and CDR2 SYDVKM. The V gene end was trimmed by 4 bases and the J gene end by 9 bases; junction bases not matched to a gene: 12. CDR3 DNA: TGTGCCAGCAGTTCAGGACAGGCGGCTAAGGGCATTCAGTACTTC. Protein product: CASSSGQAAKGIQYF.